The source of this T cell receptor (beta chain) is a study of T cell changes during pregnancy in multiple sclerosis. V lost 1 base and J 4 bases, leaving 13 bases between the germline ends. This CDR3 contains 16 residues. CDR1 SGHAT and CDR2 FQNNGV come from the germline V gene. The data were produced by immunoSEQ multiplex PCR, yet TCRdb's version contains in-frame clones alone and is incomplete. Of around 100,000 clones in the sample, around 92% were seen once. The origin of this receptor is a female donor with multiple sclerosis, enrolled in a pregnancy study. Sample: peripheral blood, taken after pregnancy. The chain is built from TRBV11-2 and TRBJ2-2; D may be TRBD2 (6 bases). For the CDR3, the DNA is TGTGCCAGCAGCTTAGTGGGGGGAATGGGCACCGGGGAGCTGTTTTTT. Translated: CASSLVGGMGTGELFF. The full variable domain, with the rest looked up from reference TRBV11-2 and TRBJ2-2, is EAGVAQSPRYKIIEKRQSVAFWCNPISGHATLYWYQQILGQGPKLLIQFQNNGVVDDSQLPKDRFSAERLKGVDSTLKIQPAKLEDSAVYLCASSLVGGMGTGELFFGEGSRLTVL.